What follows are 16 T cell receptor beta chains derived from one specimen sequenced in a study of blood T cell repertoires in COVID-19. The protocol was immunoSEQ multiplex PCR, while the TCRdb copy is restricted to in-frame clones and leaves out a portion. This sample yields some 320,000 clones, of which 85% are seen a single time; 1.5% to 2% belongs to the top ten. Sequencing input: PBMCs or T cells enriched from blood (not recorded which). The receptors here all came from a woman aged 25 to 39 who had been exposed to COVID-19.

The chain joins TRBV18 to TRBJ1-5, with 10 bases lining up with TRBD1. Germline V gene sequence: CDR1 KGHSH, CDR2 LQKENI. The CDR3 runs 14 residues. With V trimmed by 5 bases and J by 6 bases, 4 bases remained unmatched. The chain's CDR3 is CASSRTGGSQPQHF. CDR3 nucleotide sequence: TGTGCCAGCTCAAGGACAGGGGGGAGTCAGCCCCAGCATTTT.

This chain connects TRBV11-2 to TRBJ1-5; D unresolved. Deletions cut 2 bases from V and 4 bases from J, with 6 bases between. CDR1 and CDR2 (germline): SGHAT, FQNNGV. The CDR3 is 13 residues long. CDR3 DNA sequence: TGTGCCAGCAGCTTAACTCGAAATCAGCCCCAGCATTTT. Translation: CASSLTRNQPQHF. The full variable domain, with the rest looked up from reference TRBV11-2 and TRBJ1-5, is EAGVAQSPRYKIIEKRQSVAFWCNPISGHATLYWYQQILGQGPKLLIQFQNNGVVDDSQLPKDRFSAERLKGVDSTLKIQPAKLEDSAVYLCASSLTRNQPQHFGDGTRLSIL.

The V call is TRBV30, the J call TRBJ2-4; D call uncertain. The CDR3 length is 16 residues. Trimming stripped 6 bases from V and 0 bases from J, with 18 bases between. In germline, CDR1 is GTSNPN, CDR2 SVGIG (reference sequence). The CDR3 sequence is CACLPAATLAKNIQYF. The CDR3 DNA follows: TGTGCCTGCCTACCGGCCGCGACTTTAGCCAAAAACATTCAGTACTTC.

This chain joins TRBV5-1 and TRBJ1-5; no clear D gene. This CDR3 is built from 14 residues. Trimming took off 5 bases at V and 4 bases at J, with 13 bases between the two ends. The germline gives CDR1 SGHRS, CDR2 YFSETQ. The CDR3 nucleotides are TGCGCCAGCAGGGAGACGCCGAGAAATCAGCCCCAGCATTTT. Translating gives CASRETPRNQPQHF.

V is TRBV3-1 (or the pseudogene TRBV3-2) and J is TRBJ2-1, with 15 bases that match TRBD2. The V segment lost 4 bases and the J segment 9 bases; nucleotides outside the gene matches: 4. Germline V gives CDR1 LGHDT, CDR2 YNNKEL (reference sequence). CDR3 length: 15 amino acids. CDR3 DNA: TGTGCCAGCAGCCTCGGGACTAGCGGGAGGTTTGAGCAGTTCTTC. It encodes CASSLGTSGRFEQFF.

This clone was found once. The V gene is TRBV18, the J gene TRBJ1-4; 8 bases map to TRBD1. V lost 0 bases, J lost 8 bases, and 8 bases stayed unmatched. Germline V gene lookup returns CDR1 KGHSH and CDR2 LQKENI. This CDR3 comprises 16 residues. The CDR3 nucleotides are TGTGCCAGCTCACCACCGTCTTCACAGGGGGACGAAAAACTGTTTTTT. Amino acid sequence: CASSPPSSQGDEKLFF.

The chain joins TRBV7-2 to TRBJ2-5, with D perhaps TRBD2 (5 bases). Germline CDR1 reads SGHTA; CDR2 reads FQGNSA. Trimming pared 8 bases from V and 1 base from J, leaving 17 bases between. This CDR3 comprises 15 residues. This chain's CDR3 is CASGIRGVPQETQYF. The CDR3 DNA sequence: TGTGCCAGCGGGATCCGGGGAGTCCCCCAAGAGACCCAGTACTTC.

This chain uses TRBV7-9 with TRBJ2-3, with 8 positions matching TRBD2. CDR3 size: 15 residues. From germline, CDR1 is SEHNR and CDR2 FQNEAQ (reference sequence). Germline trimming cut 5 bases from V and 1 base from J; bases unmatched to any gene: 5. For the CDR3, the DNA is TGTGCCAGCAGCCCCTTAGCGGGACGCACAGATACGCAGTATTTT. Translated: CASSPLAGRTDTQYF.

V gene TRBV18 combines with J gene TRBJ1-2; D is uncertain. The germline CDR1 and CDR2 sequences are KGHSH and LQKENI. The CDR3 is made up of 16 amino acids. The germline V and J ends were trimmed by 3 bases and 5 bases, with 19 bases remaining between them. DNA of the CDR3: TGTGCCAGCTCACCCCTAACCCAACGAGGCCCTTATGGCTACACCTTC. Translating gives CASSPLTQRGPYGYTF.

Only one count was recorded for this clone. CDR3 DNA sequence: TGCAGCGTTGAAGATGGGACAGGAGTTGGCTACACCTTC. Translated: CSVEDGTGVGYTF. The chain combines TRBV29-1 with TRBJ1-2; TRBD1 matches at 8 bases. Trimming removed 0 bases from V and 7 bases from J; junction bases left unmatched: 4. The CDR3 loop spans 13 amino acids. The V gene's germline CDR1 is SQVTM and CDR2 ANQGSEA.

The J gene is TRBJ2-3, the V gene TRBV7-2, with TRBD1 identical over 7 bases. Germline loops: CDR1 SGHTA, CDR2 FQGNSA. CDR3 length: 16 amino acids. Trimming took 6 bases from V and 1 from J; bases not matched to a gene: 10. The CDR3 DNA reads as TGTGCCAGCAGTTACGCAGGGGGATCGCGCACAGATACGCAGTATTTT. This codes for CASSYAGGSRTDTQYF.

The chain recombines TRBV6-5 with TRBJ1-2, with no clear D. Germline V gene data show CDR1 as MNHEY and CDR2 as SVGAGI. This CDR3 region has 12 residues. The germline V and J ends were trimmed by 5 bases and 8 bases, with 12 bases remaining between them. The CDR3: CASSTKTEGYTF. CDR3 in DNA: TGTGCCAGCAGTACTAAAACGGAAGGCTACACCTTC.

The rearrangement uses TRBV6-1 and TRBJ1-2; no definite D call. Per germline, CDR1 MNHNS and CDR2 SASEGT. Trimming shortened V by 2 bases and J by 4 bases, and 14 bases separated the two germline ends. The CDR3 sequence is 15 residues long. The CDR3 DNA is TGTGCCAGCAGTGAACCCCAGGCCGGTAGCTATGGCTACACCTTC. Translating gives CASSEPQAGSYGYTF.

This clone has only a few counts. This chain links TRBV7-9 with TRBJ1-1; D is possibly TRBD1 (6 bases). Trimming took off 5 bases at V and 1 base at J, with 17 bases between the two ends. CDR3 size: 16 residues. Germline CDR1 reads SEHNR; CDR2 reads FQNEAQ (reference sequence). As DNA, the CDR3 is TGTGCCAGCAGCCTAAGCTTTGGGGACAAGAACACTGAAGCTTTCTTT. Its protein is CASSLSFGDKNTEAFF.

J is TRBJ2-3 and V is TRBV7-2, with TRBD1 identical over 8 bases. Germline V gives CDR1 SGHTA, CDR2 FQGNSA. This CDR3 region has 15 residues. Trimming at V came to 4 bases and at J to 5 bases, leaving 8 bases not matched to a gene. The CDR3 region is CASSSVGDRGDTQYF. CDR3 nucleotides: TGTGCCAGCAGCTCCGTAGGTGACAGGGGAGATACGCAGTATTTT.

The CDR3 bases are TGCGCCAGCAGCTTGGCCACTTCGGGGACAGAAGAGACCCAGTACTTC. Protein product: CASSLATSGTEETQYF. This chain links TRBV5-1 with TRBJ2-5; TRBD1 agrees at 7 bases. Germline V gene sequence: CDR1 SGHRS, CDR2 YFSETQ. The CDR3 runs 16 residues. Trimming cost V 0 bases and J 3 bases; bases outside gene matches: 8.